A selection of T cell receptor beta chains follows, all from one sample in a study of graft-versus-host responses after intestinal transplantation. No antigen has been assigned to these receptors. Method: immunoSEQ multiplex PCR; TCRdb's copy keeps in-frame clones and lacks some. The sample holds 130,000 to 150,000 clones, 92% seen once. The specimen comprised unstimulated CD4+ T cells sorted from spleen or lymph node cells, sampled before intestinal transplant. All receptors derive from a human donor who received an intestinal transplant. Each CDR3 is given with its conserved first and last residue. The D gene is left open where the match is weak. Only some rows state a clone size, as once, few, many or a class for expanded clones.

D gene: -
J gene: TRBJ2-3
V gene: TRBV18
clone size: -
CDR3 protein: CASSQNQGSNTDTQYF
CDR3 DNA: TGTGCCAGCTCACAAAACCAGGGTTCCAACACAGATACGCAGTATTTT

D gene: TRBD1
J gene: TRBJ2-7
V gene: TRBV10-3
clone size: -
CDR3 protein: CAISDAQGQTSYEQYF
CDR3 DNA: TGTGCCATCAGTGACGCACAGGGACAGACCTCCTACGAGCAGTACTTC

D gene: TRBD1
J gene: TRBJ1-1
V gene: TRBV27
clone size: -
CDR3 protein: CASSLAQGAITEAFF
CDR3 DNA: TGTGCCAGCAGCCTAGCACAGGGGGCGATCACTGAAGCTTTCTTT

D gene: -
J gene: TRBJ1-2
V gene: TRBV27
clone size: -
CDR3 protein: CASGRGLGYGYTF
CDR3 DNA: TGTGCCAGCGGGAGGGGACTCGGCTATGGCTACACCTTC

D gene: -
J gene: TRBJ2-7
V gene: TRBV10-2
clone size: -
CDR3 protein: CASSEPNYEQYF
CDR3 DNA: TGCGCCAGCAGTGAGCCCAACTACGAGCAGTACTTC

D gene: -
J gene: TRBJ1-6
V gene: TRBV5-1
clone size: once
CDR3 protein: CASSLAGPSSYNSPLHF
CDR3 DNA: TGCGCCAGCAGCTTGGCCGGGCCAAGCTCCTATAATTCACCCCTCCACTTT

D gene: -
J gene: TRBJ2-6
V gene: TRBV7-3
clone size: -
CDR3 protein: CASSLNTAGANVLTF
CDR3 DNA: TGTGCCAGCAGCCTAAACACGGCTGGGGCCAACGTCCTGACTTTC

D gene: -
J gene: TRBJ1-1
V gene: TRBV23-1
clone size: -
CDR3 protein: CASLGTLEAFF
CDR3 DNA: TGCGCCAGCTTGGGGACCCTTGAAGCTTTCTTT

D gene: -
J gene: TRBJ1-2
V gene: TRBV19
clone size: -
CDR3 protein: CASSIEGDGYTF
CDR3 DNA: TGTGCCAGTAGTATAGAGGGGGATGGCTACACCTTC

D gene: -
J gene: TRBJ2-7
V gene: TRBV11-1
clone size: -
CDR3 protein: CASSSDAYYEQYF
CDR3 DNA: TGTGCCAGCAGCTCGGACGCCTACTACGAGCAGTACTTC

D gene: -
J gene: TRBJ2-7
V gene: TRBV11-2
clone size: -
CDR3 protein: CASSKQGGSYEQYF
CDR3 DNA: TGTGCCAGCAGCAAGCAGGGGGGCTCCTACGAGCAGTACTTC

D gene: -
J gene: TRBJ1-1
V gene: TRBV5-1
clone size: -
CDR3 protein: CASAPSSGAGAPTEAFF
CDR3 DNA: TGCGCCAGCGCGCCCAGTTCAGGCGCAGGGGCGCCCACTGAAGCTTTCTTT

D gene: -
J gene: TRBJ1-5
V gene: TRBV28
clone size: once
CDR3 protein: CASIQTGGTGQPQHF
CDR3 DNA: TGTGCCAGCATCCAAACGGGGGGCACAGGGCAGCCCCAGCATTTT

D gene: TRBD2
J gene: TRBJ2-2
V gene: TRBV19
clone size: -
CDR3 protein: CASSKRTSGRNTGELFF
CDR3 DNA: TGTGCCAGTAGTAAACGGACTAGCGGGCGGAACACCGGGGAGCTGTTTTTT

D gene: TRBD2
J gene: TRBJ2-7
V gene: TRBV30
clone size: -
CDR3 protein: CAWSLGRVQYF
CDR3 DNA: TGTGCCTGGAGTTTGGGGAGGGTGCAGTACTTC

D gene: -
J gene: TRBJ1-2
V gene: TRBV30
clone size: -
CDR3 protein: CAWGDGGITF
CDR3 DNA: TGTGCCTGGGGGGACGGGGGGATCACCTTC

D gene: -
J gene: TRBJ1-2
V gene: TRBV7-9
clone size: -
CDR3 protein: CASSLENRPNYGYTF
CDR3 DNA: TGTGCCAGCAGCTTAGAGAACAGACCTAACTATGGCTACACCTTC

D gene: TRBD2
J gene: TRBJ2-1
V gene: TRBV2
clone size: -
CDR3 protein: CASSLAGGGNEQFF
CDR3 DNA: TGTGCCAGTTCACTAGCGGGAGGGGGTAATGAGCAGTTCTTC

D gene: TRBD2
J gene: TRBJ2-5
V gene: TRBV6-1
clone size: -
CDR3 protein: CASSWRGGQETQYF
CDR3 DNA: TGTGCCAGCTCCTGGCGGGGGGGGCAAGAGACCCAGTACTTC

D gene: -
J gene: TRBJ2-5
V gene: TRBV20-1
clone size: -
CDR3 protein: CSVPSQRLNYF
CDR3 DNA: TGCAGTGTCCCGTCCCAGCGACTAAACTACTTC

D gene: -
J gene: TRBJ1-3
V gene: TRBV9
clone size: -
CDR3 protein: CASSVAPGGDSGNTIYF
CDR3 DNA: TGTGCCAGCAGCGTAGCCCCCGGCGGTGACTCTGGAAACACCATATATTTT

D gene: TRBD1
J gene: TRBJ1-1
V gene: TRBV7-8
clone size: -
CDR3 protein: CASSLSGGEAFF
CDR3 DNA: TGTGCCAGCAGCTTATCAGGGGGTGAAGCTTTCTTT